This TCR beta chain derives from a study of human T cells and chemical hapten exposure. Study in general: The study lasted around 24 weeks, and patients were dosed weekly with diphenylcyclopropenone on the scalp throughout.

The CDR3 runs 16 residues. CDR1 is ENHRY, CDR2 SYGVKD, per germline. The V gene end was trimmed by 5 bases and the J gene end by 11 bases; junction bases not matched to a gene: 10. Indicated time point: pre-sensitization, week 0. Described treatment: therapeutic diphenylcyclopropenone sensitization with weekly scalp DPC. The library tagged each cDNA molecule with unique molecular identifiers. TCRdb itself ran the RACE reads through MiXCR, one entry per CDR3 protein. In the table there are fewer than 350,000 distinct CDR3 sequences, around 7.7% of which are singletons. The chain carries TRBV10-3 and TRBJ1-6, with 12 bases matching TRBD1. The sequence was obtained from a man aged 18-30 years with alopecia areata. Some clones in this sample may be carry-over from other donors' samples. The sequencing here drew on whole blood, taken in connection with sensitization to the hapten diphenylcyclopropenone (DPC). In DNA form, the CDR3 reads TGTGCCATCAGTCCACCGGGACAGGGGGCTCTCGCACCCCTCCACTTT. Its translation is CAISPPGQGALAPLHF.